This entry lists 5 T cell receptor beta chains sequenced from one sample in a study of T cell repertoires in cytomegalovirus infection. From the reads, TCRdb called clonotypes with MiXCR, one entry per CDR3 protein. The repertoire holds around 350,000 distinct CDR3 sequences, with around a sixth as singletons. Sequencing input: PBMCs. Receptors originate from a human donor in good health (CMV status not recorded). Some clones in this sample may be carry-over from other donors' samples.

The genes are TRBV6-1 and TRBJ1-4; unclear D gene. Looked up from germline, CDR1 is MNHNS and CDR2 is SASEGT. CDR3 length equals 17 residues. Trimming pared 8 bases from V and 4 bases from J, leaving 23 bases between. The CDR3 DNA reads TGTGCCAGCTCTACACGGGAACCTACTCACTTTAATGAAAAACTGTTTTTT. This gives the protein CASSTREPTHFNEKLFF.

There are a few counts of this clonotype. J is TRBJ2-5 and V is TRBV12-3 or TRBV12-4; 8 nucleotides match TRBD1. The CDR3 has 15 residues. The J segment lost 1 base and the V segment lost 1 base, leaving 2 bases of the junction unmatched. The CDR3 spells CASSLVTGGQETQYF. The CDR3 region has the DNA TGTGCCAGCAGTTTAGTTACAGGGGGCCAAGAGACCCAGTACTTC.

The chain combines TRBV10-3 with TRBJ2-3; D uncertain. Germline CDR1 is ENHRY and CDR2 is SYGVKD. V lost 3 bases, J lost 2 bases, and 12 bases lay in between. The CDR3 length is 15 residues. CDR3 in amino acids: CAISDARETTDTQYF. The CDR3 DNA sequence: TGTGCCATCAGTGATGCTCGCGAGACCACAGATACGCAGTATTTT.

CDR3 nucleotides: TGCAGCTCCTCCCTGCCAGGGACTAGCTGGAATGAGCAGTTCTTC. Translating it yields CSSSLPGTSWNEQFF. J is TRBJ2-1 and V is TRBV20-1, with 9 bases aligning to TRBD2. The CDR3 sequence is 15 residues long. In germline, CDR1 is DFQATT, CDR2 SNEGSKA (reference sequence).

Ten or more counts support this clonotype. This chain joins TRBV14 and TRBJ2-1, with TRBD2 matching over 11 bases. Germline values: CDR1 SGHDN, CDR2 FVKESK. V gave up 2 bases and J gave up 4 bases; unmatched junction bases: 4. CDR3 length: 16 amino acids. CDR3 region: CASSQMTSGVYNEQFF. CDR3 sequence (DNA): TGTGCCAGCAGCCAAATGACTAGCGGGGTATACAATGAGCAGTTCTTC.